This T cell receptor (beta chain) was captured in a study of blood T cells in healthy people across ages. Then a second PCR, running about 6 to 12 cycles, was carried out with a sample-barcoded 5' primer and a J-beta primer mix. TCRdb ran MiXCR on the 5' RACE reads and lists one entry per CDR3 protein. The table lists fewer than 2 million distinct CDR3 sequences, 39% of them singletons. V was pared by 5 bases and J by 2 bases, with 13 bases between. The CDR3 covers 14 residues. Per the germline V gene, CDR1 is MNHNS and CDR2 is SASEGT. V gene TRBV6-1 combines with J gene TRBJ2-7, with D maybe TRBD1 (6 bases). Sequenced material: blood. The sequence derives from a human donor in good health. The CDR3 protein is CASSPRQEAYEQYF. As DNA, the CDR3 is TGTGCCAGCAGTCCCCGACAGGAAGCCTACGAGCAGTACTTC.